This note documents a single T cell receptor (beta chain) sequence. Its target is not known. The entry originates in a study of cytomegalovirus exposure and HLA in healthy donors. General study results and limits: Excluded: some indistinguishable V segments such as TRBV6-2 and TRBV6-3. In a later analysis, compared with equally common non-associated chains, HLA-associated beta chains were more expanded.

PCR involved 60 Vbeta and 13 Jbeta primers. Sequencing used immunoSEQ multiplex PCR; TCRdb keeps in-frame clones, though not all of them. The sample contains tens of thousands of clones, about 80% of which appear only once. The CDR3 extends over 12 amino acids. In germline, CDR1 is SGHKS, CDR2 YYEKEE (reference sequence). The trim removed 0 bases at V and 12 bases at J, leaving 3 bases unmatched. Sequenced sample: PBMCs. The V call is TRBV5-5, the J call TRBJ2-1; 7 bases are shared with TRBD1. This TCR derives from a man younger than 40 in good health and CMV-seronegative. CDR3 bases: TGTGCCAGCAGCTTGGACCGGGACAGGCAGTTCTTC. Protein product: CASSLDRDRQFF.